One and the same sample provided the 30 T cell receptor beta chains below, sequenced in a study of blood T cell repertoires in COVID-19. Clones were read by immunoSEQ multiplex PCR, and TCRdb kept only the in-frame ones, dropping some. The sample has 100,000 or so clones, more than 70% seen once; the top ten hold roughly 21%. The sequenced sample was peripheral blood. The receptor source for this set is a human donor in a cohort sampled during active COVID-19.

V usage is TRBV19 and J usage is TRBJ1-1, with 7 bases lining up with TRBD1. After removal of 3 bases from V and 0 bases from J, the junction contained 7 bases not matched to a gene. CDR1 is LNHDA, CDR2 SQIVND, per germline (reference sequence). The CDR3 covers 16 residues. The CDR3 sequence: CASSIGTEALNTEAFF. The CDR3, as DNA: TGTGCCAGTAGTATCGGGACAGAAGCTTTGAACACTGAAGCTTTCTTT.

This clone was counted a few times. The V call is TRBV27, the J call TRBJ2-1, with D maybe TRBD2 (6 bases). CDR1 is MNHEY, CDR2 SMNVEV, per germline (reference sequence). Trimming shortened V by 3 bases and J by 10 bases, and 10 bases separated the two germline ends. CDR3 size: 12 residues. The CDR3 nucleotides read TGTGCCAGCAGTTTGGGACTTTCGGAGCAGTTCTTC. Protein: CASSLGLSEQFF.

This chain links TRBV28 with TRBJ1-2; 7 nucleotides line up with TRBD1. The V gene end was trimmed by 3 bases and the J gene end by 4 bases; junction bases not matched to a gene: 8. Germline assignment: CDR1 MDHEN and CDR2 SYDVKM. This CDR3 contains 15 residues. CDR3 DNA sequence: TGTGCCAGCAGTTTCAGGGGGACATGGACCTATGGCTACACCTTC. It specifies CASSFRGTWTYGYTF.

V gene TRBV24-1 combines with J gene TRBJ1-2; D is undetermined. V was pared by 2 bases and J by 2 bases, with 11 bases between. Germline loops: CDR1 KGHDR, CDR2 SFDVKD. The CDR3 covers 15 residues. The CDR3 region is CATSDSRLRNYGYTF. Here the CDR3 DNA reads TGTGCCACCAGTGATTCGCGACTTAGGAACTATGGCTACACCTTC.

The DNA of the CDR3 is TGTGCCAGCAGCTTGCGCTCGGGGGTCCACTACAATGAGCAGTTCTTC. Translation: CASSLRSGVHYNEQFF. This chain uses TRBV5-4 with TRBJ2-1, with a tentative D call TRBD2 (6 bases). The germline CDR1 and CDR2 sequences are SGHNT and YYREEE (reference sequence). The ends were cut back, 1 base at V and 3 bases at J, with 14 bases in the middle. The CDR3 extends over 16 amino acids.

This clone was recorded once. V and J are TRBV20-1 and TRBJ1-3; possibly TRBD1 for D (6 bases). This CDR3 has 15 residues. Germline values: CDR1 DFQATT, CDR2 SNEGSKA (reference sequence). V lost 3 bases, J lost 0 bases, and 12 bases lay in between. The CDR3 sequence is CSASDTGISGNTIYF. The DNA for the CDR3 is TGCAGTGCTAGTGACACAGGGATCTCTGGAAACACCATATATTTT.

V usage is TRBV5-4 and J usage is TRBJ2-7; TRBD2 matches at 14 bases. V lost 4 bases and J lost 6; bases outside the gene matches: 3. CDR3 length: 14 amino acids. CDR1 and CDR2 from the germline V gene are SGHNT and YYREEE (reference sequence). CDR3 residues: CASSPGTSGSEQYF. CDR3 DNA sequence: TGTGCCAGCAGCCCAGGGACTAGCGGGAGCGAGCAGTACTTC.

In its sample, this clone was seen a few times. The J gene is TRBJ2-7, the V gene TRBV5-1, with D tentatively TRBD2 (6 bases). The CDR3 is 14 amino acids. V was trimmed by 0 bases and J by 1 base, leaving 8 bases between them. Germline V gives CDR1 SGHRS, CDR2 YFSETQ. DNA of the CDR3: TGCGCCAGCAGCTTGGGGCTAGCGTCCTACGAGCAGTACTTC. Protein product: CASSLGLASYEQYF.

V and J are TRBV4-3 and TRBJ2-3, with D tentatively TRBD2 (6 bases). The CDR3 sequence is 19 residues long. V was pared by 1 base and J by 3 bases, with 23 bases between. Germline CDR1 reads LGHNA; CDR2 reads YSLEER. The CDR3 loop reads CASSQVGVRGRRGTDTQYF. As DNA, the CDR3 is TGCGCCAGCAGCCAAGTCGGTGTCCGAGGGAGGAGGGGAACAGATACGCAGTATTTT.

The rearrangement links TRBV2 to TRBJ1-2, with 7 bases fitting TRBD1. CDR3 length: 15 residues. The germline V gene encodes CDR1 SNHLY and CDR2 FYNNEI. Trimming took 5 bases from V and 4 from J; bases not matched to a gene: 10. The CDR3 DNA is TGTGCCAGCAGTCTCAGGGGGGCGCGACCCTATGGCTACACCTTC. This gives the protein CASSLRGARPYGYTF.

This chain's CDR3 is CASRTMDSLGSPLHF. The CDR3 DNA sequence: TGTGCCAGCAGAACAATGGACAGCCTTGGTTCACCCCTCCACTTT. The J gene is TRBJ1-6, the V gene TRBV6-5; perhaps TRBD1 as D (6 bases). The V gene lost 6 bases and the J gene lost 9 bases, with 18 bases spanning the gap. Per the germline V gene, CDR1 is MNHEY and CDR2 is SVGAGI. The CDR3 loop spans 15 amino acids.

The chain uses TRBV6-6 and TRBJ1-3, with unresolved D. V was clipped by 4 bases and J by 1 base, with 5 bases between them. CDR3 length: 13 residues. CDR1 is MNHNY, CDR2 SVGAGI, per germline (reference sequence). The CDR3 sequence is CASSSSSGNTIYF. The DNA of the CDR3 is TGTGCCAGCAGTTCGTCTTCTGGAAACACCATATATTTT.

This chain links TRBV27 with TRBJ2-7; tentatively, D is TRBD1 (6 bases). Germline CDR1 is MNHEY and CDR2 is SMNVEV (reference sequence). Trimming left V 3 bases short and J 3 bases short, with 21 bases between. The CDR3 is 17 amino acids. CDR3 DNA: TGTGCCAGCAGTTTGTCCGGGACAACCCTTGGTGGCTACGAGCAGTACTTC. Its translation is CASSLSGTTLGGYEQYF.

The chain uses TRBV5-4 and TRBJ2-7; weak D call: TRBD1 (7 bases). Germline CDR1 is SGHNT and CDR2 is YYREEE (reference sequence). Trimming took off 0 bases at V and 3 bases at J, with 13 bases between the two ends. The CDR3 covers 15 residues. The CDR3 spells CASSLGTGLLYEQYF. The CDR3 nucleotides read TGTGCCAGCAGCTTGGGGACAGGACTACTCTACGAGCAGTACTTC.

Turning to this clone: The sample carries other DNA sequences with the same CDR3. The DNA for the CDR3 is TGCAGTGCTAGCCGGGATACGCAGTATTTT. Translated, it gives CSASRDTQYF. The rearrangement joins TRBV20-1 to TRBJ2-3; D is uncertain. Per the germline V gene, CDR1 is DFQATT and CDR2 is SNEGSKA (reference sequence). V lost 3 bases, J lost 6 bases, and 4 bases lay in between. This CDR3 region has 10 residues.

V and J are TRBV6-5 and TRBJ2-7; D may be TRBD2 (6 bases). The CDR3 has 14 residues. Trimming took 0 bases from V and 5 from J, leaving 11 bases between them. The germline CDR1 and CDR2 sequences are MNHEY and SVGAGI. The chain's CDR3 is CASSYSGGSHEQYF. The CDR3 region has the DNA TGTGCCAGCAGTTACTCTGGGGGGTCCCACGAGCAGTACTTC.

The chain recombines TRBV6-5 with TRBJ2-7; 7 positions agree with TRBD1. CDR3 size: 13 residues. CDR1 is MNHEY, CDR2 SVGAGI, per germline. The V and J ends lost 8 bases and 7 bases, in that order; junction bases with no gene match: 11. CDR3 sequence: CASSQGVIGEQYF. The CDR3 DNA reads TGTGCCAGCTCCCAGGGGGTCATCGGGGAGCAGTACTTC.

This rearrangement joins TRBV5-4 to TRBJ2-1; D gene unclear. Germline-derived CDR1 and CDR2 are SGHNT and YYREEE (reference sequence). Deletions cut 2 bases from V and 6 bases from J, with 15 bases between. The CDR3 runs 15 residues. The DNA of the CDR3 is TGTGCCAGCAGCTTAGGTACGACCCCGGGCAATGAGCAGTTCTTC. It codes for CASSLGTTPGNEQFF.

The chain recombines TRBV14 with TRBJ2-2; a weak D match, TRBD2 (7 bases). The CDR3 totals 15 residues. Deletions cut 5 bases from V and 5 bases from J, with 15 bases between. The V gene's germline CDR1 is SGHDN and CDR2 FVKESK. This CDR3 reads CASSRGGAWTGELFF. The DNA of the CDR3 is TGTGCCAGCAGCAGAGGGGGGGCCTGGACCGGGGAGCTGTTTTTT. Based on the CDR3 plus reference TRBV14 and TRBJ2-2, the full variable domain is EAGVTQFPSHSVIEKGQTVTLRCDPISGHDNLYWYRRVMGKEIKFLLHFVKESKQDESGMPNNRFLAERTGGTYSTLKVQPAELEDSGVYFCASSRGGAWTGELFFGEGSRLTVL.

The chain is built from TRBV3-1 (or the pseudogene TRBV3-2) and TRBJ2-7, with 8 bases identical to TRBD2. The CDR3 covers 15 residues. J was trimmed by 5 bases and V by 4 bases; bases with no gene match: 10. The germline V gene encodes CDR1 LGHDT and CDR2 YNNKEL (reference sequence). DNA for the CDR3: TGTGCCAGCAGCCCCCGGGGTGCAGCGGGAGACGAGCAGTACTTC. Translated, it gives CASSPRGAAGDEQYF.

The chain is built from TRBV19 and TRBJ2-7, with 7 bases that match TRBD1. Germline trimming cut 1 base from V and 3 bases from J; bases unmatched to any gene: 6. Germline V gene data show CDR1 as LNHDA and CDR2 as SQIVND (reference sequence). The CDR3 spans 15 residues. CDR3 bases: TGTGCCAGTAGTATAGGGACAGGCTACTTCTACGAGCAGTACTTC. This encodes CASSIGTGYFYEQYF.

The rearrangement joins TRBV5-1 to TRBJ1-1, with D unresolved. V was cut by 1 base and J by 5 bases, with 6 bases left in between. The CDR3 sequence is 12 residues long. Germline loops: CDR1 SGHRS, CDR2 YFSETQ. The CDR3 region is CASSLTGTEAFF. The CDR3 DNA is TGCGCCAGCAGCTTGACCGGGACTGAAGCTTTCTTT.

This sequence joins TRBV11-2 and TRBJ2-3, with 9 bases that match TRBD2. Germline assignment: CDR1 SGHAT and CDR2 FQNNGV. The CDR3 length is 19 residues. Germline trimming cut 5 bases from V and 4 bases from J; bases unmatched to any gene: 19. The CDR3 loop reads CASSHYKAGGGFEADTQYF. CDR3 nucleotide sequence: TGTGCCAGCAGCCATTATAAGGCGGGAGGGGGTTTTGAGGCAGATACGCAGTATTTT.

V is TRBV7-9 and J is TRBJ2-1; D might be TRBD2 (6 bases). The V end lost 5 bases, the J end lost 7 bases, and 15 bases lay between the germline ends. Germline V gene data show CDR1 as SEHNR and CDR2 as FQNEAQ (reference sequence). CDR3 length: 14 amino acids. CDR3 amino acids: CASSLDWGRNEQFF. DNA of the CDR3: TGTGCCAGCAGCCTGGACTGGGGGAGGAATGAGCAGTTCTTC.

This sequence joins TRBV28 and TRBJ1-5, with a weak D call TRBD1 (5 bases). The CDR3 length is 16 residues. Trimming removed 6 bases from V and 2 bases from J, with 17 bases in between. In germline, CDR1 is MDHEN, CDR2 SYDVKM. The CDR3 DNA reads TGTGCCAGCAGGGGAGAGGGAGGGGAAGGCAATCAGCCCCAGCATTTT. Translated: CASRGEGGEGNQPQHF.

The V and J genes are TRBV11-2 and TRBJ2-6, with a tentative D call TRBD2 (6 bases). Per germline, CDR1 SGHAT and CDR2 FQNNGV. The CDR3 is 18 residues long. The V and J ends lost 5 bases and 0 bases respectively, with 17 bases between them. The CDR3 is CASSPRRAAYSGANVLTF. The CDR3 nucleotides are TGTGCCAGCAGCCCTAGGAGGGCGGCCTACTCTGGGGCCAACGTCCTGACTTTC.

The chain joins TRBV7-3 to TRBJ2-3; 15 bases map to TRBD2. The CDR3 consists of 16 residues. The junction had 6 bases not matched to a gene; V was cut back by 5 bases and J by 6 bases. The germline V gene has CDR1 SGHTA and CDR2 FQGTGA. The CDR3 spells CASSRSGTSGRDTQYF. Here the CDR3 DNA reads TGTGCCAGCAGCCGATCCGGGACTAGCGGGAGGGATACGCAGTATTTT.

This clone was detected only a few times. This chain uses TRBV4-2 with TRBJ2-7; 9 nucleotides agree with TRBD1. This CDR3 is 16 amino acids long. The V and J ends lost 4 bases and 5 bases, in that order; junction bases with no gene match: 12. Germline V gene sequence: CDR1 LGHNA, CDR2 YNFKEQ. The CDR3 nucleotides read TGTGCCAGCAGCCTTACCCCCGGGACAGGGTACAACGAGCAGTACTTC. Residues: CASSLTPGTGYNEQYF.

The rearrangement joins TRBV25-1 to TRBJ2-7; no clear D gene. Germline V lookup: CDR1 MGHDK, CDR2 SYGVNS. The CDR3 sequence is 13 residues long. The V end lost 4 bases, the J end lost 1 base, and 8 bases lay between the germline ends. The CDR3 loop is CASSVQHSYEQYF. CDR3 in DNA: TGTGCCAGCAGTGTACAGCATTCCTACGAGCAGTACTTC.

This chain uses TRBV3-1 (or the pseudogene TRBV3-2) with TRBJ1-2, with D possibly TRBD1 on 6 matching bases. V was cut by 1 base and J by 5 bases, with 17 bases left in between. This CDR3 spans 16 amino acids. Per germline, CDR1 LGHDT and CDR2 YNNKEL (reference sequence). The CDR3 is CASSQGPGQGKYGYTF. DNA of the CDR3: TGTGCCAGCAGCCAAGGGCCGGGGCAGGGGAAATATGGCTACACCTTC.